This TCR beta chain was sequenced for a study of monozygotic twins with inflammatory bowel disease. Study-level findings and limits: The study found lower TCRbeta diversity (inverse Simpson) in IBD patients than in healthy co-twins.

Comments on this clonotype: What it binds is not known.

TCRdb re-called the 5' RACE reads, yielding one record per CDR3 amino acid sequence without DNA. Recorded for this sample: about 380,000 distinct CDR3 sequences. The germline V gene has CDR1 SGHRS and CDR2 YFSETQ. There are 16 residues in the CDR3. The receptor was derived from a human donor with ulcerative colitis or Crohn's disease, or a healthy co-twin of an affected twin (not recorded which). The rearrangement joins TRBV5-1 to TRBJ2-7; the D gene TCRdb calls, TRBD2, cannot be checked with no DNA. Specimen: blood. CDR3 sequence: CASSLSIAGNTYEQYF.